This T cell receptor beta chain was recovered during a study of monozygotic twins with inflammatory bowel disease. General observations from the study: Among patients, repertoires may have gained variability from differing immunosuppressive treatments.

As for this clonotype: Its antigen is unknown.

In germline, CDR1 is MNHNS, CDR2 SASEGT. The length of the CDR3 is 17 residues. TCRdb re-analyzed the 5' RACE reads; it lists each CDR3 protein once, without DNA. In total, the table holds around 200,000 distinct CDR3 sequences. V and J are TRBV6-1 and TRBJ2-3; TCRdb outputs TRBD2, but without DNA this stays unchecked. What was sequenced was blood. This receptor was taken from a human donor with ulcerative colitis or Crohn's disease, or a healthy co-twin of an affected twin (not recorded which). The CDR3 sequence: CASSDMASGRFTDTQYF.